This TCR beta chain is from a study of cytomegalovirus exposure and HLA in healthy donors. Study in general: Around 85 million unique TCR sequences came from HLA-typed donors in an early release.

As to this clone: The antigen remains undetermined.

Study outcomes and limitations: A later analysis reportedly found fewer N-insertions in an Asian-associated ancestry cluster than the roughly 680-donor mean.

CDR1 and CDR2 from the germline V gene are SGHRS and YFSETQ. CDR3 length: 14 residues. Losses at the gene ends were 2 bases for V and 4 bases for J; bases not matched to a gene: 3. The PCR employed 60 Vbeta primers together with 13 Jbeta primers. Sequencing was performed with immunoSEQ multiplex PCR; in TCRdb, only in-frame clones are kept and a portion is missing. The sample lists about 160,000 clones; approximately 76% were seen once. The chain joins TRBV5-1 to TRBJ2-7, with 10 bases matching TRBD2. The sample was PBMCs. This clonotype was sampled from a man aged 55 to 69 in good health and CMV-seronegative. DNA for the CDR3: TGCGCCAGCAGCTTCTCTAGCGGGGGTTACGAGCAGTACTTC. Protein sequence: CASSFSSGGYEQYF.